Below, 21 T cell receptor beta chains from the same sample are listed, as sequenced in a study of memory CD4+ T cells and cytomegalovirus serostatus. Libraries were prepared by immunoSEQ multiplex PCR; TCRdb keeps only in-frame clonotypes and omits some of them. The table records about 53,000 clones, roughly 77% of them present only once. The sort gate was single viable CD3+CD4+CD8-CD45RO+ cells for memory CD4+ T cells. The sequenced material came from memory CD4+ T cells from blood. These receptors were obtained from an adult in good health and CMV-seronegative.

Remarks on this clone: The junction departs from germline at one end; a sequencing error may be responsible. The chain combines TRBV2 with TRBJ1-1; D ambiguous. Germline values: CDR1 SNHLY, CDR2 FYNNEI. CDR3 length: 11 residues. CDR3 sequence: CASKYSTEAFF. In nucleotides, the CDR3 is TGTGCCAGCAAGTACAGCACTGAGGCTTTCTTT.

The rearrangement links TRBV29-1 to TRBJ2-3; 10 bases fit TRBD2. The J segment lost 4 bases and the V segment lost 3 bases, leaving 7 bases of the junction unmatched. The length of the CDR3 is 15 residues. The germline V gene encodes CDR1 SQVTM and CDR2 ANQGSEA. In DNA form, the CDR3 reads TGCAGCGTTGATGCAGTAGCGGGAGGATCAGATACGCAGTATTTT. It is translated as CSVDAVAGGSDTQYF.

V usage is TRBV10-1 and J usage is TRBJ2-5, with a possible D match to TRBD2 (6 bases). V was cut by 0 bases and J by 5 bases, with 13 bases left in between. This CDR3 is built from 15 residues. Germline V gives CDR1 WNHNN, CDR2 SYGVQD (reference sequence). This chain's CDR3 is CASSESRGPSETQYF. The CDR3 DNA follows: TGCGCCAGCAGTGAGTCGCGGGGTCCGAGTGAGACCCAGTACTTC.

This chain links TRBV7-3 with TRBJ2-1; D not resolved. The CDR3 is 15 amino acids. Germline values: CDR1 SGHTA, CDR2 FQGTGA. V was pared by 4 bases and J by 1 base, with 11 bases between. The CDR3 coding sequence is TGTGCCAGCAGCTCCCAGACCCATTCCTACAATGAGCAGTTCTTC. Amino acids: CASSSQTHSYNEQFF.

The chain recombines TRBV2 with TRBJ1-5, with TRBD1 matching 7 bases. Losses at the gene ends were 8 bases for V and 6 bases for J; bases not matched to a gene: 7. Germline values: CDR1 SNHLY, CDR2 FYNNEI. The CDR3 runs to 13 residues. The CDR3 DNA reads TGTGCCAGCCAAGGGGGCGCCGGTCAGCCCCAGCATTTT. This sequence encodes CASQGGAGQPQHF.

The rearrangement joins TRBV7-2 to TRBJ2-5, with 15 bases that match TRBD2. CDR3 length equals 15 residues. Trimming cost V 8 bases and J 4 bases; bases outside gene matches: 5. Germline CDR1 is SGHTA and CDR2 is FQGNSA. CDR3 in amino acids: CASRTSGRAGETQYF. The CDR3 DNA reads TGTGCCAGCCGGACTAGCGGGAGGGCCGGAGAGACCCAGTACTTC.

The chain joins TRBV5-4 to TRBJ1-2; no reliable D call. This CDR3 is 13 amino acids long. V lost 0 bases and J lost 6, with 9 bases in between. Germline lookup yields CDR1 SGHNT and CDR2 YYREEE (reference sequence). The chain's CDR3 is CASSLEGPHGYTF. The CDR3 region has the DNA TGTGCCAGCAGCTTGGAGGGCCCGCATGGCTACACCTTC.

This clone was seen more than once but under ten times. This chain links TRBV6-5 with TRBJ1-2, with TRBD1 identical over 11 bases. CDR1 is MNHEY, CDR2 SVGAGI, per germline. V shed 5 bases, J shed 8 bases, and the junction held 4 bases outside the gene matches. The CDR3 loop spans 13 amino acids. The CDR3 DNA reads TGTGCCAGCAGTGGACAGGGGGCGCGGGGCTACACCTTC. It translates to CASSGQGARGYTF.

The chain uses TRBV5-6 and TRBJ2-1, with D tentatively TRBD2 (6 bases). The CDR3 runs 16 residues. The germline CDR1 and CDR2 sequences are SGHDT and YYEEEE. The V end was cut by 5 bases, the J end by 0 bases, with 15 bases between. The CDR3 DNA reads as TGTGCCAGCAGTGACGCTCGGGAGATCTCCTACAATGAGCAGTTCTTC. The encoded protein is CASSDAREISYNEQFF.

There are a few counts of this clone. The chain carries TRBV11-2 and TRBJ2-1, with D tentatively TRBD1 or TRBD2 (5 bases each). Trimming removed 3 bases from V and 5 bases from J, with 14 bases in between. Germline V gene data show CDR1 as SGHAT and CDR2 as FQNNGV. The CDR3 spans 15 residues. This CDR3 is CASSFSGWGNNEQFF. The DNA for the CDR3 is TGTGCCAGCAGCTTTAGTGGATGGGGGAACAATGAGCAGTTCTTC. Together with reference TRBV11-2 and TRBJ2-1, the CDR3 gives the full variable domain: EAGVAQSPRYKIIEKRQSVAFWCNPISGHATLYWYQQILGQGPKLLIQFQNNGVVDDSQLPKDRFSAERLKGVDSTLKIQPAKLEDSAVYLCASSFSGWGNNEQFFGPGTRLTVL.

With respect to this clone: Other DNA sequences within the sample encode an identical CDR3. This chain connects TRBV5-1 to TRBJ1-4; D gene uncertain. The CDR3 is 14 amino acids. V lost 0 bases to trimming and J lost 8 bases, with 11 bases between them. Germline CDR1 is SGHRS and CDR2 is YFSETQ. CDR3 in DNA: TGCGCCAGCAGCTTGGGGGGAGTAGGGGAAAAACTGTTTTTT. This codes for CASSLGGVGEKLFF.

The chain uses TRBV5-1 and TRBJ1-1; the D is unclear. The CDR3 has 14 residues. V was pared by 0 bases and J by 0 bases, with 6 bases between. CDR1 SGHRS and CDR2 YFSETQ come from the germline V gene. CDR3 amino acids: CASSLERLNTEAFF. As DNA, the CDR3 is TGCGCCAGCAGCTTGGAGAGGCTGAACACTGAAGCTTTCTTT.

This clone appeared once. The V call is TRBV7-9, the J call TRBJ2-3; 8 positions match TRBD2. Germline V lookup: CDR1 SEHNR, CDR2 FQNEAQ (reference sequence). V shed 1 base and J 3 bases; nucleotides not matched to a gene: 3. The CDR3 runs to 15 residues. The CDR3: CASSLELAATDTQYF. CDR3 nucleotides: TGTGCCAGCAGCTTAGAACTAGCGGCAACAGATACGCAGTATTTT.

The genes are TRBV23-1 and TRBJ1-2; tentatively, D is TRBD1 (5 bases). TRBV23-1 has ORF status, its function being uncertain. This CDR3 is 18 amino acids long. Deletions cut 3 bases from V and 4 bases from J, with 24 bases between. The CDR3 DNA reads TGCGCCAGCAGTCATCCACCCTGGGACGGCGTAGACTCCTATGGCTACACCTTC. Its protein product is CASSHPPWDGVDSYGYTF.

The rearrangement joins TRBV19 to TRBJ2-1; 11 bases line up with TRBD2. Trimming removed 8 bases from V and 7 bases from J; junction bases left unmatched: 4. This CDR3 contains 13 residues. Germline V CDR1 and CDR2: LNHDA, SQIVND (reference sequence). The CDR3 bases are TGTGCCAGTTTACTAGCGGGGGCAAATGAGCAGTTCTTC. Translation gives CASLLAGANEQFF.

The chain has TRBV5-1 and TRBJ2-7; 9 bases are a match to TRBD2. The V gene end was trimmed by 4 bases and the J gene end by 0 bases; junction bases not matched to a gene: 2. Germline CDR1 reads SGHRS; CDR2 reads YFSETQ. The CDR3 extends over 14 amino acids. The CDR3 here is CASSLSGSSYEQYF. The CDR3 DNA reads TGCGCCAGCAGCCTTAGCGGGAGCTCCTACGAGCAGTACTTC.

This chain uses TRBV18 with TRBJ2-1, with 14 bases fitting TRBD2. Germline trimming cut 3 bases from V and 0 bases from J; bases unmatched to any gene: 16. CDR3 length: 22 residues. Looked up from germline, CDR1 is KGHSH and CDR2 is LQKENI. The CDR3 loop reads CASSPLKTGTSGGTSSYNEQFF. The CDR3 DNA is TGTGCCAGCTCACCCCTAAAGACCGGGACTAGCGGGGGTACTAGCTCCTACAATGAGCAGTTCTTC.

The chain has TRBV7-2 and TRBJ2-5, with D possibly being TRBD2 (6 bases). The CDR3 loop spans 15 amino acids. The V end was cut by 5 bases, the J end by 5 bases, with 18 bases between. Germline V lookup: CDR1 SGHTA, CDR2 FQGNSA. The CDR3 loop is CASSAAAGPRETQYF. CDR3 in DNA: TGTGCCAGCAGCGCCGCCGCGGGGCCCAGGGAGACCCAGTACTTC. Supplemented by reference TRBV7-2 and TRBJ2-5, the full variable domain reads GAGVSQSPSNKVTEKGKDVELRCDPISGHTALYWYRQSLGQGLEFLIYFQGNSAPDKSGLPSDRFSAERTGGSVSTLTIQRTQQEDSAVYLCASSAAAGPRETQYFGPGTRLLVL.

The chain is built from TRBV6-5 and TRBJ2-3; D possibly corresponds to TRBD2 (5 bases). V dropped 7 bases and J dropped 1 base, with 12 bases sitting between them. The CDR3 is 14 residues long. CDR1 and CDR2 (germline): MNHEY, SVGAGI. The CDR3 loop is CASKARTGTDTQYF. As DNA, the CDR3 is TGTGCCAGCAAGGCGAGGACTGGCACAGATACGCAGTATTTT.

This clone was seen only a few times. CDR3 sequence: CASSSGLALNEQFF. The CDR3 bases are TGCGCCAGCAGCTCAGGACTAGCATTGAATGAGCAGTTCTTC. The chain joins TRBV5-1 to TRBJ2-1; TRBD2 agrees at 8 bases. CDR3 length: 14 residues. Germline V gene data show CDR1 as SGHRS and CDR2 as YFSETQ. V dropped 3 bases and J dropped 7; count of bases not matched to a gene: 6.

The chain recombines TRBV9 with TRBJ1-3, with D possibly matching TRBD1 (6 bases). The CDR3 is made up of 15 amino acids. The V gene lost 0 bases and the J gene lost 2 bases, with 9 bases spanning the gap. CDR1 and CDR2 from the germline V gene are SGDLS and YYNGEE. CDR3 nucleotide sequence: TGTGCCAGCAGCGTAGAGGCAGGGGCTGGAAACACCATATATTTT. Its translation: CASSVEAGAGNTIYF. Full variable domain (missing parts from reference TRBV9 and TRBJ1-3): DSGVTQTPKHLITATGQRVTLRCSPRSGDLSVYWYQQSLDQGLQFLIQYYNGEERAKGNILERFSAQQFPDLHSELNLSSLELGDSALYFCASSVEAGAGNTIYFGEGSWLTVV.